The 20 T cell receptor beta chains below come from one sample, sequenced in a study of blood T cell repertoires in COVID-19 (dated by TCRdb to the early 2020s). Library creation used the immunoSEQ multiplex PCR assay. As stored in TCRdb, this immuneACCESS dataset retains in-frame rearrangements with V and J assigned. A fraction of the clones does not appear; measured against another copy, unresolved V genes explain less than half of the discrepancy, and the remainder lacks a known reason. The sample profile shows about 150,000 clones; about four fifths of them were found once. The top ten hold roughly 2% of the sample. The specimen sequenced was peripheral blood. The receptors were sampled from a woman of 80 years or more with acute or convalescent COVID-19.

The gene calls are TRBV5-5 and TRBJ2-7; 8 positions match TRBD2. The V and J ends lost 4 bases and 0 bases, in that order; junction bases with no gene match: 6. Germline assignment: CDR1 SGHKS and CDR2 YYEKEE (reference sequence). The CDR3 has 15 amino acids. DNA of the CDR3: TGTGCCAGCAGCCTCGGGGGGGGGCCCTCCTACGAGCAGTACTTC. Residues: CASSLGGGPSYEQYF. The full variable domain, with the rest looked up from reference TRBV5-5 and TRBJ2-7, is DAGVTQSPTHLIKTRGQQVTLRCSPISGHKSVSWYQQVLGQGPQFIFQYYEKEERGRGNFPDRFSARQFPNYSSELNVNALLLGDSALYLCASSLGGGPSYEQYFGPGTRLTVT.

The genes are TRBV9 and TRBJ2-3; D is uncertain. The CDR3 loop spans 16 amino acids. Germline CDR1 and CDR2: SGDLS and YYNGEE. Trimming took 4 bases from V and 0 from J, leaving 15 bases between them. The CDR3 bases are TGTGCCAGCAGCCCTTCGGAGAGATCTAGCACAGATACGCAGTATTTT. Amino acids: CASSPSERSSTDTQYF.

This chain links TRBV7-2 with TRBJ1-2; 8 bases agree with TRBD1. This CDR3 is 16 amino acids long. The germline V gene encodes CDR1 SGHTA and CDR2 FQGNSA. V lost 5 bases, J lost 7 bases, and 15 bases stayed unmatched. The CDR3 is CASSPPGQAQRSGYTF. The CDR3 region has the DNA TGTGCCAGCAGCCCTCCGGGACAGGCCCAGAGGAGTGGCTACACCTTC.

The chain links TRBV28 to TRBJ1-1, with 8 bases identical to TRBD1. The CDR3 spans 14 residues. Losses at the gene ends were 4 bases for V and 3 bases for J; bases not matched to a gene: 4. Per germline, CDR1 MDHEN and CDR2 SYDVKM. As DNA, the CDR3 is TGTGCCAGCAGTTCGACAGGGGCTTACACTGAAGCTTTCTTT. Protein sequence: CASSSTGAYTEAFF.

CDR3 bases: TGTGCCAGCAGCGTTACAGGGGGCGGATGGGATGGCTACACCTTC. Translated: CASSVTGGGWDGYTF. The chain uses TRBV28 and TRBJ1-2; 9 bases are shared with TRBD1. Germline CDR1 reads MDHEN; CDR2 reads SYDVKM. CDR3 length: 15 residues. V lost 6 bases to trimming and J lost 6 bases; unmatched junction nucleotides: 11.

The rearrangement links TRBV6-5 to TRBJ2-3; no clear D gene. Germline V lookup: CDR1 MNHEY, CDR2 SVGAGI. This CDR3 spans 13 amino acids. The V end was cut by 7 bases, the J end by 2 bases, with 10 bases between. The CDR3 is CASKELSTDTQYF. In DNA, the CDR3 is TGTGCCAGCAAGGAACTATCCACAGATACGCAGTATTTT.

CDR3 bases: TGTGCCAGCTCCCCGACAGGGGAAGATTCACCCCTCCACTTT. Its translation: CASSPTGEDSPLHF. This chain uses TRBV18 with TRBJ1-6, with 8 bases that match TRBD1. Germline V gene data show CDR1 as KGHSH and CDR2 as LQKENI. V gave up 6 bases and J gave up 8 bases; unmatched junction bases: 6. The CDR3 totals 14 residues.

This chain joins TRBV19 and TRBJ1-2; the D gene is possibly TRBD1 (6 bases). The CDR3 runs to 17 residues. V lost 5 bases and J 4 bases, leaving 23 bases between the germline ends. Germline V gene data show CDR1 as LNHDA and CDR2 as SQIVND (reference sequence). The CDR3 here is CASSDRDTPREGYGYTF. The CDR3 bases are TGTGCCAGTAGTGACCGGGACACCCCAAGAGAAGGCTATGGCTACACCTTC.

This chain connects TRBV25-1 to TRBJ2-7, with D maybe TRBD1 (6 bases). The V end was cut by 3 bases, the J end by 0 bases, with 12 bases between. The CDR3 consists of 15 residues. Germline loops: CDR1 MGHDK, CDR2 SYGVNS. The CDR3 DNA reads as TGTGCCAGCAGTGATGACAGGAAGGGCTCCTACGAGCAGTACTTC. It yields the protein CASSDDRKGSYEQYF.

The chain combines TRBV5-4 with TRBJ2-7; D may be TRBD1 (5 bases). This CDR3 is 13 amino acids long. From germline, CDR1 is SGHNT and CDR2 YYREEE (reference sequence). The germline V and J ends were trimmed by 0 bases and 3 bases, with 7 bases remaining between them. CDR3 DNA: TGTGCCAGCAGCTTGGACAGGAACTACGAGCAGTACTTC. Amino acids: CASSLDRNYEQYF.

The chain is built from TRBV6-5 and TRBJ2-7, with 7 bases lining up with TRBD1. V trimming: 0 bases; J trimming: 1 base; junction bases outside the gene matches: 3. The germline gives CDR1 MNHEY, CDR2 SVGAGI. The CDR3 runs to 15 residues. The DNA of the CDR3 is TGTGCCAGCAGTTACTCGAGGGACAGATCCTACGAGCAGTACTTC. Its protein is CASSYSRDRSYEQYF.

The rearrangement uses TRBV18 and TRBJ1-2; possible D gene TRBD1, 6 bases. The CDR3 runs to 17 residues. Germline-derived CDR1 and CDR2 are KGHSH and LQKENI. V was cut by 4 bases and J by 4 bases, with 22 bases left in between. CDR3 DNA: TGTGCCAGCTCACTACCGAGGTCAGGGGCTTCACCCTATGGCTACACCTTC. Translating it yields CASSLPRSGASPYGYTF.

The chain links TRBV19 to TRBJ1-5, with D maybe TRBD1 (6 bases). The CDR3 has 14 residues. Germline V gene lookup returns CDR1 LNHDA and CDR2 SQIVND (reference sequence). Trimming cost V 5 bases and J 4 bases, with 12 bases left between them. The CDR3 sequence is CASSGDRQNQPQHF. The CDR3 DNA reads as TGTGCCAGTAGTGGAGACAGGCAGAATCAGCCCCAGCATTTT.

The chain links TRBV4-3 to TRBJ2-5; 8 nucleotides line up with TRBD1. V was clipped by 3 bases and J by 7 bases; unmatched bases: 4. The CDR3 consists of 13 residues. CDR1 is LGHNA and CDR2 is YSLEER in the germline V gene. The DNA of the CDR3 is TGCGCCAGCAGCCAGGGACAGGTTGGGACCCAGTACTTC. Translation: CASSQGQVGTQYF.

The chain uses TRBV5-1 and TRBJ2-1, with D unresolved. V shed 3 bases and J shed 0 bases, with 16 bases lying between them. CDR1 is SGHRS, CDR2 YFSETQ, per germline. The CDR3 covers 17 residues. DNA of the CDR3: TGCGCCAGCAGCTATTTCGCTATGGCTAGCTCCTACAATGAGCAGTTCTTC. It yields the protein CASSYFAMASSYNEQFF. Using reference TRBV5-1 and TRBJ2-1 for the parts outside the CDR3, the full variable domain is KAGVTQTPRYLIKTRGQQVTLSCSPISGHRSVSWYQQTPGQGLQFLFEYFSETQRNKGNFPGRFSGRQFSNSRSEMNVSTLELGDSALYLCASSYFAMASSYNEQFFGPGTRLTVL.

The chain couples TRBV19 to TRBJ2-5, with a weak D call TRBD1 (6 bases). CDR1 and CDR2 from the germline V gene are LNHDA and SQIVND (reference sequence). Deletions cut 4 bases from V and 5 bases from J, with 17 bases between. CDR3 length: 15 residues. The CDR3 DNA reads TGTGCCAGTAGTAATCGACAGGTTGTGGGGGAGACCCAGTACTTC. It encodes CASSNRQVVGETQYF.

This clone was recorded at least ten times. The V gene is TRBV6-1, the J gene TRBJ2-3; tentative D call: TRBD1 (6 bases). Deletions cut 2 bases from V and 0 bases from J, with 9 bases between. The germline CDR1 and CDR2 sequences are MNHNS and SASEGT. This CDR3 region has 15 residues. The chain's CDR3 is CASSEWDKSTDTQYF. Here the CDR3 DNA reads TGTGCCAGCAGTGAATGGGACAAAAGCACAGATACGCAGTATTTT.

The V call is TRBV30, the J call TRBJ2-5, with D hard to call. With 5 bases removed from V and 5 bases from J, the gap between germline ends came to 9 bases. This CDR3 spans 11 amino acids. CDR1 is GTSNPN and CDR2 is SVGIG in the germline V gene (reference sequence). The CDR3, as DNA: TGTGCCTGGGGGAACTCCGAGACCCAGTACTTC. It translates to CAWGNSETQYF.

This clone was found once. The V and J genes are TRBV3-1 (or the pseudogene TRBV3-2) and TRBJ2-1; D gene uncertain. Trimming took off 0 bases at V and 6 bases at J, with 6 bases between the two ends. Germline lookup yields CDR1 LGHDT and CDR2 YNNKEL (reference sequence). The CDR3 covers 13 residues. The CDR3 DNA is TGTGCCAGCAGCCAAGATTACGGCAATGAGCAGTTCTTC. Protein product: CASSQDYGNEQFF.

This chain uses TRBV9 with TRBJ2-5; D not resolved. The germline CDR1 and CDR2 sequences are SGDLS and YYNGEE. The CDR3 is 18 residues long. V was trimmed by 0 bases and J by 2 bases, leaving 20 bases between them. CDR3 sequence reads: CASSVGVWAENLQETQYF. The CDR3 DNA reads TGTGCCAGCAGCGTAGGCGTCTGGGCAGAAAACTTACAAGAGACCCAGTACTTC.